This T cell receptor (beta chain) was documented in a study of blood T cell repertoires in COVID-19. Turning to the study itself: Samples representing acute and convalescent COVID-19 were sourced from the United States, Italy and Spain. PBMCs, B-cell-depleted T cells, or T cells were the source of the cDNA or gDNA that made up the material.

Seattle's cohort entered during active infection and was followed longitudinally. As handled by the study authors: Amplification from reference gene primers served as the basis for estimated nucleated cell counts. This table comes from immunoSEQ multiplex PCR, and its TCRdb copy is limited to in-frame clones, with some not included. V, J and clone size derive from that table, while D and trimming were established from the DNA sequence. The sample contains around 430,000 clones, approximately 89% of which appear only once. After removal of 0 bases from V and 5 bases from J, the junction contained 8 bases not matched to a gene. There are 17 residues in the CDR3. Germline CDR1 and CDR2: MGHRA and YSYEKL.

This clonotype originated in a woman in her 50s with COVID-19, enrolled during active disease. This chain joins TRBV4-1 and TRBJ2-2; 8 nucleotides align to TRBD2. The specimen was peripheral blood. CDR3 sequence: CASSQDGAGVGTGELFF. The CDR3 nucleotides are TGCGCCAGCAGCCAAGATGGAGCGGGGGTCGGGACCGGGGAGCTGTTTTTT.